These 9 T cell receptor beta chains came from one sample sequenced in a study of blood T cells in healthy people across ages. With a J-beta primer mix and a sample-barcoded 5' primer, a second PCR ran about 6 to 11 cycles. TCRdb re-analysed the 5' RACE reads in MiXCR, keeping a single row per CDR3 protein. The sample shows about 1.5 million distinct CDR3 sequences, 40% to 45% of them seen only once. Source material: blood. Receptors originate from a woman younger than 30 in good health.

This clonotype was detected a few times. The chain is built from TRBV29-1 and TRBJ1-1; D gene unclear. Germline V CDR1 and CDR2: SQVTM, ANQGSEA. Trimming pared 2 bases from V and 7 bases from J, leaving 11 bases between. The CDR3 contains 12 residues. CDR3: CSVEPNGNEAFF. The CDR3 nucleotides read TGCAGCGTTGAACCGAATGGTAATGAAGCTTTCTTT.

The gene calls are TRBV29-1 and TRBJ1-1; 9 bases line up with TRBD1. Trimming took 7 bases from V and 4 from J; bases not matched to a gene: 7. The CDR3 totals 13 residues. In germline, CDR1 is SQVTM, CDR2 ANQGSEA. The DNA of the CDR3 is TGCAGCGCTGGGACAGGGTTTGGCACTGAAGCTTTCTTT. As protein: CSAGTGFGTEAFF.

The chain couples TRBV5-1 to TRBJ2-7; 7 nucleotides align to TRBD1. The CDR3 is 15 residues long. Germline V gene data show CDR1 as SGHRS and CDR2 as YFSETQ. Trimming removed 4 bases from V and 2 bases from J; junction bases left unmatched: 9. CDR3 coding DNA: TGCGCCAGCAGCCCAACAGGGGACCTCACCTACGAGCAGTACTTC. Translating it yields CASSPTGDLTYEQYF.

Comment on this clonotype: Its ends do not fully match the called genes, so a read error is possible. V usage is TRBV4-1 and J usage is TRBJ1-6; D ambiguous. CDR1 is MGHRA and CDR2 is YSYEKL in the germline V gene. This CDR3 comprises 13 residues. The CDR3 region is CTSSQAPISPLHF. CDR3 DNA sequence: TGCACCAGCAGCCAGGCTCCTATTTCACCCCTCCACTTT.

The chain has TRBV9 and TRBJ2-7; D ambiguous. Judging by the DNA end, TRBJ2-4 fits better; the J call may be wrong. Germline V CDR1 and CDR2: SGDLS, YYNGEE. The CDR3 contains 14 residues. Here the CDR3 DNA reads TGTGCCAGCAGCGAGTGGCCTCGCAAAAACATTCAGTACTTC. Translated, it gives CASSEWPRKNIQYF.

This clonotype was counted between two and nine times. The rearrangement uses TRBV28 and TRBJ2-5; 10 positions agree with TRBD1. Germline CDR1 reads MDHEN; CDR2 reads SYDVKM. The V gene end was trimmed by 8 bases and the J gene end by 4 bases; junction bases not matched to a gene: 13. The CDR3 sequence is 16 residues long. CDR3 loop: CASHLGTGVNGETQYF. The CDR3 region has the DNA TGTGCCAGCCACCTCGGGACAGGGGTCAATGGAGAGACCCAGTACTTC.

The gene calls are TRBV5-1 and TRBJ1-4; the D is unclear. V dropped 0 bases and J dropped 4 bases, with 10 bases sitting between them. The length of the CDR3 is 15 residues. The germline gives CDR1 SGHRS, CDR2 YFSETQ. This CDR3 reads CASSLGPSLNEKLFF. The DNA of the CDR3 is TGCGCCAGCAGCTTGGGGCCAAGTCTTAATGAAAAACTGTTTTTT.

DNA of the CDR3: TGTGCCAGCAGCCCCGGGAACGAAGAGACCCAGTACTTC. Translation gives CASSPGNEETQYF. This chain links TRBV14 with TRBJ2-5; TRBD2 is a possible D gene (5 bases). The germline gives CDR1 SGHDN, CDR2 FVKESK. V was trimmed by 4 bases and J by 3 bases, leaving 9 bases between them. The CDR3 loop spans 13 amino acids.

This chain uses TRBV7-2 with TRBJ2-4; maybe TRBD1 (6 bases). The end of the DNA is better explained by TRBJ2-7, so the J call may be wrong. The germline CDR1 and CDR2 sequences are SGHTA and FQGNSA. This CDR3 region has 15 residues. The CDR3 DNA reads TGTGCCAGCAGCTTAAGTCGCGGACAGAACTACGAGCAGTACTTC. As protein: CASSLSRGQNYEQYF.